This T cell receptor (beta chain) was profiled in a study of control samples from healthy donors and cancer patients. Produced via immunoSEQ multiplex PCR; TCRdb's table is partial and in-frame only. The table shows over 100,000 clones, with roughly 90% occurring only once. Germline V CDR1 and CDR2: SGHAT, FQNNGV. V was trimmed by 6 bases and J by 2 bases, leaving 20 bases between them. The CDR3 loop spans 16 amino acids. Sequenced material: blood. The chain uses TRBV11-2 and TRBJ2-7; possible D gene TRBD2, 6 bases. The TCR originated in a woman aged 45 to 65 in good health. The CDR3 loop reads CASRSISGERPYEQYF. The CDR3 DNA sequence: TGTGCCAGCAGGAGTATTAGCGGAGAGAGGCCCTACGAGCAGTACTTC.